This T cell receptor (beta chain) appears in the sequencing data of a study of monozygotic twins with inflammatory bowel disease. Regarding the study as a whole: Versus healthy twins, IBD patients showed fewer clonotypes shared with others, especially with disease activity.

On this clonotype: The target antigen is unknown.

No DNA is given; TCRdb re-called the 5' RACE reads and lists each CDR3 protein once. This table lists 350,000 to 550,000 distinct CDR3 sequences. The CDR3 sequence is 16 residues long. Germline V CDR1 and CDR2: SGHTA, FQGNSA. The sample consisted of blood. V and J are TRBV7-2 and TRBJ1-6; without DNA, the TCRdb call of TRBD1 cannot be checked. This TCR derives from a human donor with ulcerative colitis or Crohn's disease, or a healthy co-twin of an affected twin (not recorded which). CDR3 region: CASSPQQQGVGSPLHF.